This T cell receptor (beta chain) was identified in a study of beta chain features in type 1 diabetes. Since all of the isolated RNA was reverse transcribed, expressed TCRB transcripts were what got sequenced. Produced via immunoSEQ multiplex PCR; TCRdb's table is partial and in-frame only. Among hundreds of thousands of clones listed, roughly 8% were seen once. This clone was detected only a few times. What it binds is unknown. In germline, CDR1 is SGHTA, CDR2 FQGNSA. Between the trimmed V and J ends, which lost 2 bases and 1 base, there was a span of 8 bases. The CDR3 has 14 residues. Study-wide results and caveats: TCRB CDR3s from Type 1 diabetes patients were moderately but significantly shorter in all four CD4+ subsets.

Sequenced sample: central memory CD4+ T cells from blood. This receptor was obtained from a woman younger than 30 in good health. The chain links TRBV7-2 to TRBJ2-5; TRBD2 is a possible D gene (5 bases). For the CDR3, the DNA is TGTGCCAGCAGCTTAAATAGCGCCCAAGAGACCCAGTACTTC. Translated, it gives CASSLNSAQETQYF.